Listed below are T cell receptor beta chains from one sample, sequenced in a study of CXCR3-negative and CXCR3-positive naive CD8 T cells. TCRdb reprocessed the 5' RACE reads; each CDR3 protein has one entry and no DNA is given. Here the sample table reports about 7,000 distinct CDR3 sequences. The sample consisted of naive CXCR3+ CD8+ T cells from blood. These receptors were taken from a human donor in good health. Some clones in this sample may be carry-over from other donors' samples. CDR3s include the opening cysteine and the closing phenylalanine or tryptophan. Rows may omit the clone size; those that give it use once, few, many or a size class.

clone_size j_call v_call cdr3_aa
medium-sized TRBJ1-6 TRBV25-1 CASLPGYNSPLHF
medium-sized TRBJ1-3 TRBV6-5 CASSGTDTIYF
. TRBJ2-3 TRBV5-1 CASSLEVPRSDTQYF
. TRBJ2-1 TRBV6-4 CASSDRSGSDNEQFF
. TRBJ2-1 TRBV29-1 CSGKGLDDNEQFF
. TRBJ2-3 TRBV5-5 CASSPGGAGGSLSTDTQYF
large TRBJ1-6 TRBV7-6 CASSSGTVPSSSYNSPLHF
. TRBJ2-1 TRBV3-1 CASSLQGASYNEQFF
medium-sized TRBJ2-7 TRBV15 CATSREGTAPAEQYF
medium-sized TRBJ1-2 TRBV29-1 CSVGPRGRVGYGYTF
. TRBJ1-2 TRBV7-2 CASREIPGPGGYTF
. TRBJ2-7 TRBV29-1 CSVIHSYEQYF
. TRBJ2-1 TRBV7-2 CASSIPLGERNNEQFF
. TRBJ2-7 TRBV7-9 CASSSYEGYEQYF
medium-sized TRBJ1-1 TRBV7-9 CASRTGGTEAFF
medium-sized TRBJ2-3 TRBV27 CASSFLGAFGTDTQYF
medium-sized TRBJ1-1 TRBV7-9 CASSTPGMNTEAFF
medium-sized TRBJ1-2 TRBV10-3 CAISESGHPGNGYTF
medium-sized TRBJ2-6 TRBV29-1 CSVQVVSGANVLTF
medium-sized TRBJ2-6 TRBV28 CASSFGLAGVGANVLTF
. TRBJ2-7 TRBV10-3 CAISSSGGSYEQYF
. TRBJ2-7 TRBV28 CASSSGLLAGDYEQYF
. TRBJ2-3 TRBV29-1 CSVRGTLAGTTDTQYF
. TRBJ1-1 TRBV29-1 CSVGGLSTQTEAFF
. TRBJ2-7 TRBV29-1 CSVTGQGSYEQYF
medium-sized TRBJ2-5 TRBV7-9 CASSLASYFSGREETQYF
medium-sized TRBJ2-1 TRBV7-9 CASSLGPGLAGNEQFF
medium-sized TRBJ2-1 TRBV27 CASSFRSGLAYSYNEQFF